Here is one T cell receptor beta chain with its context. The data belong to a study of shared clonotypes between healthy human individuals. Negatively enriched CD4+ T cells were divided by CD45RA into naive and memory. Sequencing used immunoSEQ multiplex PCR; TCRdb keeps in-frame clones, though not all of them. The sample lists 1.6 million or so clones; roughly 97% were seen once. Trimming left V 3 bases short and J 4 bases short, with 18 bases between. The CDR3 is made up of 17 amino acids. Germline CDR1 SNHLY, CDR2 FYNNEI. The V call is TRBV2, the J call TRBJ1-4; D possibly corresponds to TRBD1 (5 bases). What was sequenced was naive CD4+ T cells sorted from blood. This sample's subset: CD45RA+ positively selected. The sequence derives from a man in his thirties or forties in good health. The CDR3 sequence is CASSDLPRGLINEKLFF. DNA for the CDR3: TGTGCCAGCAGTGACCTTCCAAGGGGACTGATTAATGAAAAACTGTTTTTT.